This T cell receptor (beta chain) was identified during a study of T cell responses to AZD1222 COVID-19 vaccine. Study-wide background: Combined were second doses at about 4 or about 12 weeks.

Of note for this clone: Its antigen is unknown.

Study-level findings and limits: No repertoire was sampled before or during the peak T cell response, only after it. Reportedly, nearly half of unique spike TCRs recognized epitopes outside B.1.351/B.1.1.7 mutations. Along spike, vaccine-associated CD4 TCRs were found throughout, with dominance at 160-218 and 743-854.

Deletions cut 0 bases from V and 7 bases from J, with 4 bases between. This CDR3 region has 13 residues. Germline V gene lookup returns CDR1 SGHVS and CDR2 FNYEAQ. Assay: immunoSEQ multiplex PCR; the TCRdb copy retains only in-frame clones and omits some. In the table there are about 150,000 clones, about nine tenths of which are singletons. The chain joins TRBV7-6 to TRBJ1-6; no clear D gene. The specimen comprised peripheral blood, sampled on day 0 of AZD1222 vaccination. This receptor was obtained from an adult in good health. The CDR3 protein is CASSLAGNSPLHF. The CDR3 DNA follows: TGTGCCAGCAGCTTAGCGGGCAATTCACCCCTCCACTTT.